The 19 T cell receptor beta chains presented below share a single source sample, sequenced in a study of T cell repertoires in cytomegalovirus infection. Their target antigens are unknown. TCRdb used MiXCR to reprocess the reads, holding one entry per CDR3 protein. The table shows around 800,000 distinct CDR3 sequences, with approximately 32% occurring only once. Here the sequenced sample was cultured CD8+ T cells from PBMCs, taken from culture after CMV antigen stimulation. All receptors derive from a human donor in good health (CMV status not recorded). Some clones in this sample may be carry-over from other donors' samples.

The J gene is TRBJ1-1, the V gene TRBV11-1; TRBD1 is a possible D gene (5 bases). The CDR3 is 13 amino acids. Germline assignment: CDR1 SGHAT and CDR2 FQDESV (reference sequence). V was clipped by 8 bases and J by 6 bases, with 16 bases between them. CDR3 region: CASGLVGAAEAFF. The CDR3 DNA reads TGTGCCAGCGGTCTGGTCGGGGCTGCTGAAGCTTTCTTT.

The genes are TRBV20-1 and TRBJ2-7; TRBD2 aligns across 16 bases. CDR1 DFQATT and CDR2 SNEGSKA come from the germline V gene (reference sequence). CDR3 size: 19 residues. The V gene end was trimmed by 2 bases and the J gene end by 0 bases; junction bases not matched to a gene: 10. The CDR3 loop is CSARPGTSGGGKSSYEQYF. CDR3 DNA: TGCAGTGCTAGACCCGGGACTAGCGGGGGGGGGAAAAGCTCCTACGAGCAGTACTTC.

The chain employs TRBV4-3 and TRBJ2-2, with a weak D call TRBD1 (6 bases). The CDR3 sequence is 18 residues long. Trimming removed 3 bases at V and 0 bases at J, with 17 bases between. Germline assignment: CDR1 LGHNA and CDR2 YSLEER. CDR3 loop: CASSQTPTGLANTGELFF. Here the CDR3 DNA reads TGCGCCAGCAGCCAGACTCCTACAGGGCTTGCGAACACCGGGGAGCTGTTTTTT.

This clonotype was counted a few times. The chain recombines TRBV7-6 with TRBJ2-2, with 8 bases fitting TRBD2. Per germline, CDR1 SGHVS and CDR2 FNYEAQ. This CDR3 contains 17 residues. V gave up 3 bases and J gave up 0 bases; unmatched junction bases: 6. CDR3 in DNA: TGTGCCAGCAGCTTTATAGCGGGGCGAACGAACACCGGGGAGCTGTTTTTT. It yields the protein CASSFIAGRTNTGELFF.

This rearrangement joins TRBV7-3 to TRBJ2-6, with D hard to call. The CDR3 contains 17 residues. V lost 5 bases and J 4 bases, leaving 18 bases between the germline ends. Per germline, CDR1 SGHTA and CDR2 FQGTGA. Here the CDR3 DNA reads TGTGCCAGCAGCGTGGGTGGATATCTGCCCGGGGCCAACGTCCTGACTTTC. Amino acid sequence: CASSVGGYLPGANVLTF.

This clonotype was recorded a few times. V is TRBV6-6 and J is TRBJ1-4, with D unclear. The CDR3 has 12 residues. V lost 5 bases and J 6 bases, leaving 7 bases between the germline ends. Looked up from germline, CDR1 is MNHNY and CDR2 is SVGAGI (reference sequence). CDR3 nucleotide sequence: TGTGCCAGCAGTACTTTTGATGAAAAACTGTTTTTT. This gives the protein CASSTFDEKLFF.

This rearrangement joins TRBV19 to TRBJ2-2, with a possible D match to TRBD1 (6 bases). Trimming took off 6 bases at V and 6 bases at J, with 17 bases between the two ends. This CDR3 has 15 residues. Germline loops: CDR1 LNHDA, CDR2 SQIVND (reference sequence). DNA of the CDR3: TGTGCCAGTAGCAATATCCGGGACATACCCGGGGAGCTGTTTTTT. It codes for CASSNIRDIPGELFF.

This clonotype was detected only a few times. The gene calls are TRBV20-1 and TRBJ2-3; 8 bases match TRBD2. The V segment lost 1 base and the J segment 2 bases; nucleotides outside the gene matches: 5. The CDR3 extends over 15 amino acids. Germline CDR1 DFQATT, CDR2 SNEGSKA (reference sequence). The CDR3 DNA reads as TGCAGTGCTAGAGGGAGCGGGGGACCCACAGATACGCAGTATTTT. This encodes CSARGSGGPTDTQYF.

This sequence joins TRBV27 and TRBJ2-7; weak D call: TRBD1 (6 bases). Germline lookup yields CDR1 MNHEY and CDR2 SMNVEV (reference sequence). CDR3 size: 17 residues. The V and J ends lost 2 bases and 0 bases respectively, with 17 bases between them. In DNA, the CDR3 is TGTGCCAGCAGTTTACAAAGGCCCACAGGGAGCTCCTACGAGCAGTACTTC. It translates to CASSLQRPTGSSYEQYF.

This clonotype was picked up a small number of times. The rearrangement uses TRBV4-1 and TRBJ2-1; D is unresolved. V was clipped by 4 bases and J by 1 base, with 11 bases between them. The CDR3 is made up of 15 amino acids. The germline V gene encodes CDR1 MGHRA and CDR2 YSYEKL. The CDR3 nucleotides read TGCGCCAGCAGCCGCATTAACCCTTCCTACAATGAGCAGTTCTTC. Its protein is CASSRINPSYNEQFF.

Remarks on this clonotype: A much larger clone differs by one base, so this may be a read error. The rearrangement joins TRBV11-2 to TRBJ2-1; perhaps TRBD1 as D (6 bases). Germline-derived CDR1 and CDR2 are SGHAT and FQNNGV. The CDR3 is 15 residues long. V lost 0 bases and J lost 2, with 8 bases in between. The CDR3 loop reads CASSLEQGPYNEQFF. Written as DNA, the CDR3 is TGTGCCAGCAGCTTAGAACAGGGTCCCTACAATGAGCAGTTCTTC.

This clonotype was seen a few times. V is TRBV7-6 and J is TRBJ2-7; D is perhaps TRBD1 (6 bases). V lost 5 bases and J lost 2, with 13 bases in between. This CDR3 is built from 14 residues. CDR1 is SGHVS, CDR2 FNYEAQ, per germline. The CDR3 DNA sequence: TGTGCCAGCAGCCTGTACAGGGAGCCCTACGAGCAGTACTTC. Encoded protein: CASSLYREPYEQYF.

This clonotype was picked up one time. The chain has TRBV5-5 and TRBJ2-3; the match to TRBD2 covers 7 bases. V was clipped by 1 base and J by 3 bases; unmatched bases: 5. CDR3 length equals 15 residues. Germline lookup yields CDR1 SGHKS and CDR2 YYEKEE (reference sequence). CDR3 region: CASSLYLAVTDTQYF. CDR3 in DNA: TGTGCCAGCAGCTTGTACCTAGCGGTTACAGATACGCAGTATTTT.

This clonotype was recorded at least ten times. The rearrangement joins TRBV24-1 to TRBJ2-2; D is perhaps TRBD1 (5 bases). CDR3 size: 15 residues. From germline, CDR1 is KGHDR and CDR2 SFDVKD. Deletions cut 3 bases from V and 7 bases from J, with 14 bases between. The CDR3 nucleotides read TGTGCCACCAGTGATCTCGACAGTAAGGGCGGGGAGCTGTTTTTT. It is translated as CATSDLDSKGGELFF.

V and J are TRBV14 and TRBJ1-1; TRBD1 aligns across 7 bases. Germline V gives CDR1 SGHDN, CDR2 FVKESK. The CDR3 covers 16 residues. The ends lost 0 bases at V and 1 base at J; junction bases unmatched: 5. The CDR3 sequence: CASSQEPGQKNTEAFF. CDR3 nucleotide sequence: TGTGCCAGCAGCCAAGAACCGGGACAGAAGAACACTGAAGCTTTCTTT.

To note about this clonotype: A read error may produce the germline difference seen at one junction end. This chain uses TRBV12-3 or TRBV12-4 with TRBJ2-1; 10 bases map to TRBD1. The CDR3 has 15 amino acids. As DNA, the CDR3 is TGTGCCGGCAGTACACCGGGACAGGGGAGAAGTGAGCAGTTCTTC. Amino acids: CAGSTPGQGRSEQFF.

This clonotype occurred a few times. The chain combines TRBV6-1 with TRBJ2-2; D not certain. Germline loops: CDR1 MNHNS, CDR2 SASEGT. Trimming removed 6 bases at V and 4 bases at J, with 12 bases between. The CDR3 consists of 14 residues. This CDR3 is CASSLFGPTGELFF. In DNA, the CDR3 is TGTGCCAGCAGCCTCTTTGGGCCCACCGGGGAGCTGTTTTTT.

There are many counts of this clonotype. The chain links TRBV7-2 to TRBJ2-1; TRBD1 might be the D (6 bases). The germline CDR1 and CDR2 sequences are SGHTA and FQGNSA. The CDR3 extends over 14 amino acids. Trimming removed 4 bases from V and 8 bases from J, with 15 bases in between. The CDR3 reads CASSSGHYIDEQFF. The CDR3 DNA reads as TGTGCCAGCAGCTCGGGACATTATATCGATGAGCAGTTCTTC.

The sample holds many counts of this clonotype. This rearrangement joins TRBV12-3 or TRBV12-4 to TRBJ2-2; 8 bases align to TRBD2. J lost 3 bases, V lost 3 bases, and 9 bases had no gene match. The CDR3 runs 17 residues. This CDR3 reads CASSFLAGGRYTGELFF. The CDR3 DNA reads TGTGCCAGCAGTTTCCTTGCGGGGGGCCGCTACACCGGGGAGCTGTTTTTT.